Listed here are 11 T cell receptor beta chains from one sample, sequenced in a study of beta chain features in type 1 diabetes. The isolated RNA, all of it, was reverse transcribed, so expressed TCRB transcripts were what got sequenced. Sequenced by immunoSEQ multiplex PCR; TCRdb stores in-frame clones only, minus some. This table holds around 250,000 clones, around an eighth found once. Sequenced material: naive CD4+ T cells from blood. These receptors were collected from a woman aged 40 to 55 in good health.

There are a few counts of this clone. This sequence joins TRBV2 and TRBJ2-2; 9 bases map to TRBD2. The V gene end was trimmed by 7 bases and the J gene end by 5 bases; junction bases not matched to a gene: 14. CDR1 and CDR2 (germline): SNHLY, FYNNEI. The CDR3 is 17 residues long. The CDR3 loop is CASIPSGTSRWTGELFF. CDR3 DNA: TGTGCCAGCATCCCTAGCGGGACGTCCCGCTGGACCGGGGAGCTGTTTTTT. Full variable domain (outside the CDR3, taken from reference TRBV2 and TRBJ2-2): EPEVTQTPSHQVTQMGQEVILRCVPISNHLYFYWYRQILGQKVEFLVSFYNNEISEKSEIFDDQFSVERPDGSNFTLKIRSTKLEDSAMYFCASIPSGTSRWTGELFFGEGSRLTVL.

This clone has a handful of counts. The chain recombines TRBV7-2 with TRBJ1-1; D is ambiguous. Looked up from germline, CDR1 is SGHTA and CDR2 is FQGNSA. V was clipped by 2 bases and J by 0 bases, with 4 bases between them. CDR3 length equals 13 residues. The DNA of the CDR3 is TGTGCCAGCAGCTTAACTATGAACACTGAAGCTTTCTTT. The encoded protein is CASSLTMNTEAFF. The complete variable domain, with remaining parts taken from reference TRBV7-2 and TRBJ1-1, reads GAGVSQSPSNKVTEKGKDVELRCDPISGHTALYWYRQSLGQGLEFLIYFQGNSAPDKSGLPSDRFSAERTGGSVSTLTIQRTQQEDSAVYLCASSLTMNTEAFFGQGTRLTVV.

The CDR3 DNA reads as TGTGCCATCAGTTCGGGGACAGATCAGCCCCAGCATTTT. This codes for CAISSGTDQPQHF. The chain couples TRBV10-3 to TRBJ1-5; 7 nucleotides line up with TRBD1. The length of the CDR3 is 13 residues. The V segment lost 5 bases and the J segment 5 bases; nucleotides outside the gene matches: 3. Germline CDR1 ENHRY, CDR2 SYGVKD.

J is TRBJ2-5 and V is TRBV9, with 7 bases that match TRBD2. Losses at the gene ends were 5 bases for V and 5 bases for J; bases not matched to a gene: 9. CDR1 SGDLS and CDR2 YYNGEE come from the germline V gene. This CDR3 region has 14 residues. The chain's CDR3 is CASSSRGREETQYF. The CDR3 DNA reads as TGTGCCAGCAGTTCGCGGGGGAGGGAGGAGACCCAGTACTTC.

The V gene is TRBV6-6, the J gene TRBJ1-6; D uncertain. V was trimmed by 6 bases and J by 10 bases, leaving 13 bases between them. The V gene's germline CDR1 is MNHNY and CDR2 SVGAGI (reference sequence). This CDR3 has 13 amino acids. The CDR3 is CASSPLEGSPLHF. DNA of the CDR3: TGTGCCAGCAGCCCCCTGGAGGGATCACCCCTCCACTTT.

The CDR3, as DNA: TGTGCCAGCATATGGGACAGCCTCACCTCCTACGAGCAGTACTTC. Its translation: CASIWDSLTSYEQYF. V is TRBV2 and J is TRBJ2-7, with 7 bases lining up with TRBD1. V trimming: 7 bases; J trimming: 0 bases; junction bases outside the gene matches: 9. The CDR3 runs 15 residues. Per the germline V gene, CDR1 is SNHLY and CDR2 is FYNNEI. The full variable domain, in which reference TRBV2 and TRBJ2-7 provide the parts outside the CDR3, is EPEVTQTPSHQVTQMGQEVILRCVPISNHLYFYWYRQILGQKVEFLVSFYNNEISEKSEIFDDQFSVERPDGSNFTLKIRSTKLEDSAMYFCASIWDSLTSYEQYFGPGTRLTVT.

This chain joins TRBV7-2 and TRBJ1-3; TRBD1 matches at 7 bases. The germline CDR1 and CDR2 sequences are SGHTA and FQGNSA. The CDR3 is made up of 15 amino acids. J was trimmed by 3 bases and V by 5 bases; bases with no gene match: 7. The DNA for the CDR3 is TGTGCCAGCAGCCTGGGACAGCATCTTGGAAACACCATATATTTT. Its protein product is CASSLGQHLGNTIYF.

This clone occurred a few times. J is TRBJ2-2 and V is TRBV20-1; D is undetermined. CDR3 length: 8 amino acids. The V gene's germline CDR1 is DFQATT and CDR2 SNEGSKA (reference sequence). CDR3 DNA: TGCACCGGTGGGGAGCTGTTTTTT. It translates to CTGGELFF.

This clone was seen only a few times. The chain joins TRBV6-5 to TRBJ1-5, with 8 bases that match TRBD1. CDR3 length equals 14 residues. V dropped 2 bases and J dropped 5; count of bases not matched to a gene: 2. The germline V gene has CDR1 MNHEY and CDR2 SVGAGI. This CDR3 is CASSYQGADQPQHF. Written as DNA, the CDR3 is TGTGCCAGCAGTTACCAGGGGGCGGATCAGCCCCAGCATTTT.

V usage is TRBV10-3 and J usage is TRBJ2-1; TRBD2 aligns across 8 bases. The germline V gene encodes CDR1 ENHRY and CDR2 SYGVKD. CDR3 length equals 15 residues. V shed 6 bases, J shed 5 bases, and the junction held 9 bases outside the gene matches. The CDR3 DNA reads TGTGCCATCAGACTCGGGGGGGCGATCGACAATGAGCAGTTCTTC. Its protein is CAIRLGGAIDNEQFF.

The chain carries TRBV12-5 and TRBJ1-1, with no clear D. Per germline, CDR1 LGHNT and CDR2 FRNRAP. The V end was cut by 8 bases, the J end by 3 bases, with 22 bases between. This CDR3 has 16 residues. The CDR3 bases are TGTGCTAGTAATGTTGGTTTAACGGCCGGGGACACTGAAGCTTTCTTT. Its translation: CASNVGLTAGDTEAFF.